This T cell receptor (beta chain) stems from a study of T cell responses to AZD1222 COVID-19 vaccine. Study findings and constraints: With two AZD1222 doses given, Spike-specific TCR breadth and depth both rose. Spike-wide coverage was observed for vaccine-associated CD4 TCRs, with dominant responses at 160-218 and 743-854.

The data were produced by immunoSEQ multiplex PCR, yet TCRdb's version contains in-frame clones alone and is incomplete. There are about 73,000 clones in the sample; 88% occur only once, and approximately 19% lies in the top ten. Germline CDR1 reads SGHRS; CDR2 reads YFSETQ. The CDR3 is made up of 12 amino acids. Trimming removed 4 bases at V and 5 bases at J, with 10 bases between. A remark on this clone: Antigen specificity is unknown.

J is TRBJ2-7 and V is TRBV5-1; D possibly corresponds to TRBD1 (6 bases). This TCR came from an adult in good health. The input for sequencing was peripheral blood, taken on day 0 of AZD1222 vaccination. The CDR3 here is CASSRRGHEQYF. The CDR3 bases are TGCGCCAGCAGCCGCAGGGGTCACGAGCAGTACTTC.